This entry describes one TCR beta chain. Its antigen remains unidentified. Looked up from germline, CDR1 is LGHNT and CDR2 is FRNRAP. The CDR3 runs 17 residues. V lost 5 bases to trimming and J lost 5 bases; unmatched junction nucleotides: 16. The data were taken from a study of blood T cells in healthy people across ages. A second PCR of 7 to 11 cycles used a sample-barcoded 5' primer and a J-beta primer mix. Using its own MiXCR run on the 5' RACE reads, TCRdb lists one record per CDR3 protein. The data contain approximately 2,000,000 distinct CDR3 sequences, roughly 43% of them singletons. Total RNA amounts of at least 6 micrograms were extracted per sample. Points from the study as a whole: Across samples, TCR beta diversity tracked strongly with naive T cell percentage.

Sequenced input: blood. This TCR was recovered from a human donor in good health. The chain uses TRBV12-5 and TRBJ2-3, with 7 bases matching TRBD1. CDR3 loop: CASGPSTYRTGEDTQYF. The CDR3 DNA is TGTGCTAGTGGTCCCTCAACATATAGGACAGGTGAAGATACGCAGTATTTT.